The T cell receptor (beta chain) under discussion was sequenced for a study of identical twins. In this sample, this clonotype turned up many times. The CDR3 is made up of 15 amino acids. V was pared by 8 bases and J by 6 bases, with 11 bases of the junction left unmatched. TCRdb re-derived calls from the 5' RACE reads in MiXCR, one entry per CDR3 protein. The sample comprises around 680,000 distinct CDR3 sequences, approximately 9% of which are singletons, and 0.98% rests with the top ten. The data also belong to a second study, concerning yellow fever vaccine responses in identical twins.

The chain joins TRBV12-3 or TRBV12-4 to TRBJ2-1; 9 bases line up with TRBD2. Sequencing was done on a sample of PBMCs. This clonotype was obtained from a woman between 18 and 29 years old in good health. CDR3 nucleotide sequence: TGTGCCAGCGCCCTAGAGCTAGCGGGGACCAATGAGCAGTTCTTC. Protein: CASALELAGTNEQFF.